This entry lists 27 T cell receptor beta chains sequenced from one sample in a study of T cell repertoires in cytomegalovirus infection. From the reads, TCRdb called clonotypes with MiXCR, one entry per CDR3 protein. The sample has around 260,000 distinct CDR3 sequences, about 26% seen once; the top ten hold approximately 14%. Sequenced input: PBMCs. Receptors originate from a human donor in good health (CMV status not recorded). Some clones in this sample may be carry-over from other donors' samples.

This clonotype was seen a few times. CDR3 amino acids: CASSYVGLASYNEQFF. The CDR3 DNA reads TGTGCCAGCAGTTACGTTGGACTAGCGAGTTACAATGAGCAGTTCTTC. The V call is TRBV6-2 or TRBV6-3, the J call TRBJ2-1; the match to TRBD2 covers 9 bases. This CDR3 contains 16 residues. In germline, CDR1 is MNHEY, CDR2 SVGEGT. Trimming removed 2 bases from V and 4 bases from J; junction bases left unmatched: 6.

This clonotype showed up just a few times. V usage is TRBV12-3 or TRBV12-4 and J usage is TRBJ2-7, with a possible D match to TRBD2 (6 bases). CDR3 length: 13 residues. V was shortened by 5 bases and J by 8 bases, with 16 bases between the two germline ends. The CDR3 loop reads CASSVGTDFQQYF. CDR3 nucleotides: TGTGCCAGCAGTGTCGGGACTGATTTCCAGCAGTACTTC.

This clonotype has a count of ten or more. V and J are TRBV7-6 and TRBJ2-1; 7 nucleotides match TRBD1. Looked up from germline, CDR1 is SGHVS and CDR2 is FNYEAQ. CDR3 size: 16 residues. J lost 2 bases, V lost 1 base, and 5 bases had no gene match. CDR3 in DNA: TGTGCCAGCAGCTTAGTTACGGGGACAGCCTACAATGAGCAGTTCTTC. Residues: CASSLVTGTAYNEQFF.

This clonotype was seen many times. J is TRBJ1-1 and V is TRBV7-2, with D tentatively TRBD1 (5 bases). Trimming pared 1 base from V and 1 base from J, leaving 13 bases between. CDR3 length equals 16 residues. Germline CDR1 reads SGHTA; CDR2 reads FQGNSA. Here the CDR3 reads CASSLGYAGKNTEAFF. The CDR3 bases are TGTGCCAGCAGCTTAGGTTACGCAGGGAAGAACACTGAAGCTTTCTTT.

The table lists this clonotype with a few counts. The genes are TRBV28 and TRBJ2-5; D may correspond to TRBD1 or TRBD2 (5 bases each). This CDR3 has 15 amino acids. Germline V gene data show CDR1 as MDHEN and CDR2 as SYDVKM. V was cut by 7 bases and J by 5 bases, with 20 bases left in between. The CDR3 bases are TGTGCCAGCATCAGAAGGGACCTCCTTGGGGAGACCCAGTACTTC. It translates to CASIRRDLLGETQYF.

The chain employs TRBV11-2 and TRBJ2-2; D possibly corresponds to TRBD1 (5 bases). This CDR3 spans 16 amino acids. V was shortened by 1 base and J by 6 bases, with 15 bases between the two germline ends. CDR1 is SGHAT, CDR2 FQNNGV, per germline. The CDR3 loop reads CASSLVGRRRAGELFF. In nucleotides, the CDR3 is TGTGCCAGCAGCTTAGTGGGCCGCCGCAGGGCCGGGGAGCTGTTTTTT.

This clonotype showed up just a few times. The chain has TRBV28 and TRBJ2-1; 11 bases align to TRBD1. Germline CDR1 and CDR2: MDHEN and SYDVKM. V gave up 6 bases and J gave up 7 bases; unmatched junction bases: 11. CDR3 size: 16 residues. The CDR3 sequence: CASSLGGTGGQNEQFF. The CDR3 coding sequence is TGTGCCAGCAGCCTGGGTGGGACAGGGGGACAAAATGAGCAGTTCTTC.

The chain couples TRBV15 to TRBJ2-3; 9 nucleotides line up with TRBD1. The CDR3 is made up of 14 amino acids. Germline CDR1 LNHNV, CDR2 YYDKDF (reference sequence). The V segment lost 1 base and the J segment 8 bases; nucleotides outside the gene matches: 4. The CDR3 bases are TGTGCCACCAGCAGAGGACAGGGGGAAAGTACGCAGTATTTT. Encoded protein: CATSRGQGESTQYF.

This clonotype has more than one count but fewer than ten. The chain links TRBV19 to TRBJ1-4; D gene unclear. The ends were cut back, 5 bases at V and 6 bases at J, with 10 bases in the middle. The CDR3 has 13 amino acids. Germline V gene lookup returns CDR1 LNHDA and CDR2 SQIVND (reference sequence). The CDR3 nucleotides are TGTGCCAGTAGTTTTCGTCCTCATGAAAAACTGTTTTTT. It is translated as CASSFRPHEKLFF.

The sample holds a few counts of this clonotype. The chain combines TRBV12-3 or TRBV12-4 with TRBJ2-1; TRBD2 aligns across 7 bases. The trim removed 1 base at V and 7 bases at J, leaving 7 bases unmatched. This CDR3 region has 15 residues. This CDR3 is CASSLGGSPWNEQFF. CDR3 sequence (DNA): TGTGCCAGCAGTTTAGGCGGGAGCCCCTGGAATGAGCAGTTCTTC.

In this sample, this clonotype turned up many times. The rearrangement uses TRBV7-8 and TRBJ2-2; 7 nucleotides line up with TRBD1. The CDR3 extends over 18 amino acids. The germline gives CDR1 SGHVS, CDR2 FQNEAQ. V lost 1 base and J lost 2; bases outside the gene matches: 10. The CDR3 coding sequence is TGTGCCAGCAGCTTAGATCCCGGGACAGTGCTCAACACCGGGGAGCTGTTTTTT. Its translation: CASSLDPGTVLNTGELFF.

CDR3 nucleotide sequence: TGCAGCGTTGAAACTTTCGGCAGGGCCGCTAACTACGAGCAGTACTTC. This gives the protein CSVETFGRAANYEQYF. V gene TRBV29-1 combines with J gene TRBJ2-7, with a weak D call TRBD1 (5 bases). Germline lookup yields CDR1 SQVTM and CDR2 ANQGSEA. This CDR3 has 16 residues. Trimming left V 2 bases short and J 3 bases short, with 20 bases between.

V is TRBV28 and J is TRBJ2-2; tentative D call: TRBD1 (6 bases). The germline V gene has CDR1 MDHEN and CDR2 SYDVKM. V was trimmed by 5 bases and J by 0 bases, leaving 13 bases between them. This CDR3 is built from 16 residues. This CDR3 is CASSHRQAPNTGELFF. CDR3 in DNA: TGTGCCAGCAGTCACCGACAGGCACCGAACACCGGGGAGCTGTTTTTT. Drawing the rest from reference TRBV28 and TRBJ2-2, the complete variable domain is DVKVTQSSRYLVKRTGEKVFLECVQDMDHENMFWYRQDPGLGLRLIYFSYDVKMKEKGDIPEGYSVSREKKERFSLILESASTNQTSMYLCASSHRQAPNTGELFFGEGSRLTVL.

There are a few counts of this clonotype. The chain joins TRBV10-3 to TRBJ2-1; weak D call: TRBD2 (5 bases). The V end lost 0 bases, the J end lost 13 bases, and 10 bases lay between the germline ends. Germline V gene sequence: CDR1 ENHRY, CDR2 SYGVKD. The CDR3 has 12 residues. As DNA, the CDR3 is TGTGCCATCAGTGAGTCGTTCGCGGGCCAGTTCTTC. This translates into CAISESFAGQFF.

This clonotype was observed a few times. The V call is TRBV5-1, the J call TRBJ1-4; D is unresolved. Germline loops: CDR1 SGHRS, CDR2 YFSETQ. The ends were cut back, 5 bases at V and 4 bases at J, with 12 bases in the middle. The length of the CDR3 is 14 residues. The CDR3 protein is CASRVGNDNEKLFF. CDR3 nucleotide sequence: TGCGCCAGCAGGGTCGGCAACGATAATGAAAAACTGTTTTTT.

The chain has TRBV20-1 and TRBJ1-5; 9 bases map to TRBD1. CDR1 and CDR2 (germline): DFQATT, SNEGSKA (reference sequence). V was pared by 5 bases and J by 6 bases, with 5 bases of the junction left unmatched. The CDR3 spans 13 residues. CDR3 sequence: CSAGQGQGQPQHF. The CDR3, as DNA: TGCAGTGCTGGACAGGGGCAGGGTCAGCCCCAGCATTTT.

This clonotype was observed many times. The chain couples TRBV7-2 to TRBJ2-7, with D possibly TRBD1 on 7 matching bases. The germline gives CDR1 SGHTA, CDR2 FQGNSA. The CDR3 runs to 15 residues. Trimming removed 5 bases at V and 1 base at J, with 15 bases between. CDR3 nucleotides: TGTGCCAGCAGCCGACAGGGAGGCCCATCCTACGAGCAGTACTTC. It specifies CASSRQGGPSYEQYF.

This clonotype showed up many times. The CDR3 coding sequence is TGTGCCAGCAGTTACGGACAGGGTCACGAGCAGTACTTC. Protein sequence: CASSYGQGHEQYF. The chain has TRBV28 and TRBJ2-7, with TRBD1 matching over 8 bases. The germline gives CDR1 MDHEN, CDR2 SYDVKM. V trimming: 4 bases; J trimming: 5 bases; junction bases outside the gene matches: 4. The CDR3 runs 13 residues.

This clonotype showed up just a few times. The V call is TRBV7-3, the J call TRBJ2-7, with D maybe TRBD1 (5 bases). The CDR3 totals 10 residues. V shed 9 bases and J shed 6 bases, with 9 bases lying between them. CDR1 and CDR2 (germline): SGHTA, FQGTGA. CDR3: CASGAVEQYF. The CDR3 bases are TGTGCCAGTGGGGCCGTCGAGCAGTACTTC.

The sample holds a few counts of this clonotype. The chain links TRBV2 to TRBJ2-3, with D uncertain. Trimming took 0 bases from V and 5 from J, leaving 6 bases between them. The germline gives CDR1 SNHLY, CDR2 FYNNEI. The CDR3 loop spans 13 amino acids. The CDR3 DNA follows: TGTGCCAGCAGTGAAGCCTCTGAAGATACGCAGTATTTT. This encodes CASSEASEDTQYF.

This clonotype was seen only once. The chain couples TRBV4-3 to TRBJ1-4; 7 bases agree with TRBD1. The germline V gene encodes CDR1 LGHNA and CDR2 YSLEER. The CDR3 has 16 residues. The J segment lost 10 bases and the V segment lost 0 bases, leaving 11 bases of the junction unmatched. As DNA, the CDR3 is TGCGCCAGCAGCCAAGATCCTGCAGGGGGAGGAGGAAAACTGTTTTTT. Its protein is CASSQDPAGGGGKLFF.

CDR3: CASSFGSGIGDTQYF. The CDR3 DNA is TGTGCCAGCAGCTTTGGTAGCGGGATAGGAGATACGCAGTATTTT. The genes are TRBV7-2 and TRBJ2-3; 8 nucleotides line up with TRBD2. The V gene end was trimmed by 3 bases and the J gene end by 5 bases; junction bases not matched to a gene: 7. CDR1 is SGHTA and CDR2 is FQGNSA in the germline V gene. CDR3 length equals 15 residues.

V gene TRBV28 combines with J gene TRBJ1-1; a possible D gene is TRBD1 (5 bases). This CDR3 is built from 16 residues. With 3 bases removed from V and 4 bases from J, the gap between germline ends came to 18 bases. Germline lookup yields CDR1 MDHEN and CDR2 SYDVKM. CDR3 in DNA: TGTGCCAGCAGTTTCTACGGGACCCTCCTTGGCACTGAAGCTTTCTTT. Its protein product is CASSFYGTLLGTEAFF.

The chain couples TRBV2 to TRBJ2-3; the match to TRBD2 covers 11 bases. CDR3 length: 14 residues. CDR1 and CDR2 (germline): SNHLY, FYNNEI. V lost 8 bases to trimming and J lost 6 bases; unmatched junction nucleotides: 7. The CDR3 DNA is TGTGCCAGCTTTCCTAGCGGGGGGTGGGATACGCAGTATTTT. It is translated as CASFPSGGWDTQYF.

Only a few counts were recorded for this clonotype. CDR3 in amino acids: CATSTIRGWNTGELFF. The CDR3 coding sequence is TGTGCCACCAGTACCATCAGAGGGTGGAACACCGGGGAGCTGTTTTTT. The V call is TRBV24-1, the J call TRBJ2-2; TRBD2 might be the D (5 bases). The V and J ends lost 6 bases and 1 base respectively, with 14 bases between them. The CDR3 has 16 residues. Germline V gene sequence: CDR1 KGHDR, CDR2 SFDVKD.

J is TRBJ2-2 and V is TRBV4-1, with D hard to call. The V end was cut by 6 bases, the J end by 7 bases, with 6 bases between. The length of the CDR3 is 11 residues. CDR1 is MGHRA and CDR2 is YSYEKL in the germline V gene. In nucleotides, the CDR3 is TGCGCCAGCAGACGCCTCGGGGAGCTGTTTTTT. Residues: CASRRLGELFF.

For the CDR3, the DNA is TGTGCCAGCAGCTTAAGGGTTATAGACGAGCAGTACTTC. Amino acid sequence: CASSLRVIDEQYF. The genes are TRBV11-2 and TRBJ2-7, with D uncertain. Germline V gene lookup returns CDR1 SGHAT and CDR2 FQNNGV. V lost 2 bases and J lost 5, with 10 bases in between. The CDR3 is made up of 13 amino acids.